This TCR beta chain is from a study of Graves' ophthalmopathy and Graves' hyperthyroidism. At least ten counts were recorded for this clonotype. Its target is not known. TCR beta CDR3 amplification used RNA transcripts. After a first-round RT-PCR with HTBI primers, a second-round multiplex PCR was run. TCRdb analysed the multiplex PCR reads with MiXCR anew, one entry per CDR3 protein. The table lists roughly 610,000 distinct CDR3 sequences, 20% to 25% of them singletons, with roughly 7.4% in the top ten. Between the trimmed V and J ends, which lost 5 bases and 8 bases, there was a span of 27 bases. The CDR3 spans 16 residues. The V gene's germline CDR1 is DFQATT and CDR2 SNEGSKA (reference sequence). Regarding the study as a whole: Most thyroid-expanded clonotypes exceeding 0.001 frequency were also found in blood.

The specimen was peripheral blood. The chain carries TRBV20-1 and TRBJ1-2; maybe TRBD1 (6 bases). This sequence was found in a woman aged 18-29 years with stable Graves' hyperthyroidism. Some clones in this sample may be carry-over from other donors' samples. CDR3 DNA: TGCAGTGCTGACCGGCTGAACAGGGCGTCTAGACAAGGCTACACCTTC. Encoded protein: CSADRLNRASRQGYTF.